Sequencing of this TCR beta chain was carried out in a study of tumor and adjacent non-tumor tissue in lung cancer. Study overall: The patients, approximately nine men and roughly 5 women, were roughly 30 to 80 with stage I to III disease. Approximately 4.2 million productive TCRbeta reads were obtained per sample on average.

Germline-derived CDR1 and CDR2 are SGHRS and YFSETQ. Trimming left V 8 bases short and J 4 bases short, with 17 bases between. The CDR3 totals 14 residues. This clonotype counts as medium-sized. What it recognizes is unknown. The library came from three nested PCR rounds adapted from ARM-PCR protocols. Using its own MiXCR run on the multiplex PCR reads, TCRdb lists one record per CDR3 protein. The sample has 80,000 to 100,000 distinct CDR3 sequences; about 80% are singletons. Study observations and caveats: Higher tumor TCR diversity was associated with shorter survival. TCR diversity was significantly greater in tumor than normal lung tissue.

RNA was extracted from bulk tissue without any cell sorting. More than 3 cm separated this lung sample from the edge of the tumor. The sequence was obtained from a man aged 60 to 69 with small cell lung cancer. The material sequenced was distant non-tumor lung tissue. The chain couples TRBV5-1 to TRBJ2-3, with D unclear. This chain's CDR3 is CASQLRAIADTQYF. The CDR3 nucleotides read TGCGCCAGTCAACTACGGGCTATTGCAGATACGCAGTATTTT. The complete variable domain, with remaining parts taken from reference TRBV5-1 and TRBJ2-3, reads KAGVTQTPRYLIKTRGQQVTLSCSPISGHRSVSWYQQTPGQGLQFLFEYFSETQRNKGNFPGRFSGRQFSNSRSEMNVSTLELGDSALYLCASQLRAIADTQYFGPGTRLTVL.